This entry features one T cell receptor (beta chain) sequence. Read sequence stops 3 residues before the CDR3 end, and the germline J gene provides the missing end. This specimen includes other DNA sequences encoding the same CDR3. Sequenced by immunoSEQ multiplex PCR; TCRdb stores in-frame clones only, minus some. The sample yields 14,000 or so clones, of which the top ten take up approximately 30%. This sample stems from a study of Tregs in tolerant kidney transplant recipients. The nonmyeloablative bone marrow transplants came from related graft donors, with transient mixed chimerism. Germline V CDR1 and CDR2: SEHNR, FQNEAQ (reference sequence). CDR3 length: 15 amino acids. Losses at the gene ends were 6 bases for V and 0 bases for J; bases not matched to a gene: 8.

The rearrangement uses TRBV7-9 and TRBJ2-7, with 7 bases aligning to TRBD1. The sequencing here drew on CD8+ T cells from blood (PBMCs), taken 6 months after the transplant. The sequence came from a human patient who received a combined kidney and bone marrow transplant. Some T cells may originate from the graft donor. The sequenced part of the CDR3 DNA is TGTGCCAGCAGTCCTAAGTCAGGGGGCTCCTACGAG. Protein product: CASSPKSGGSYE. The CDR3 reads in full as CASSPKSGGSYEQYF.